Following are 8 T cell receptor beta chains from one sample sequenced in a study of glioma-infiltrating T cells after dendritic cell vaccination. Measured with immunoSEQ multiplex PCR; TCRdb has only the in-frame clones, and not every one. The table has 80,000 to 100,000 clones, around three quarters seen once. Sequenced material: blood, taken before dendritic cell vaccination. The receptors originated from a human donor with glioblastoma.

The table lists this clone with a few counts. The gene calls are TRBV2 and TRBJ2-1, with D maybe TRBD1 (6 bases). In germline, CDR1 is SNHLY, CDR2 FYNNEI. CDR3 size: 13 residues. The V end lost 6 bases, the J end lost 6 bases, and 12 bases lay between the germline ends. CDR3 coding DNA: TGTGCCAGCAGGGATACAGGGAGCAATGAGCAGTTCTTC. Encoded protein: CASRDTGSNEQFF.

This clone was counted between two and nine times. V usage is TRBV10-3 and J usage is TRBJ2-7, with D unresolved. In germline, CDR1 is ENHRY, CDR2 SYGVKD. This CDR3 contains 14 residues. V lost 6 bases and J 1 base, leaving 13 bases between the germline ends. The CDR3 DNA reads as TGTGCCATCAGCGCCGTGACTTCTTCCTACGAGCAGTACTTC. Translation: CAISAVTSSYEQYF.

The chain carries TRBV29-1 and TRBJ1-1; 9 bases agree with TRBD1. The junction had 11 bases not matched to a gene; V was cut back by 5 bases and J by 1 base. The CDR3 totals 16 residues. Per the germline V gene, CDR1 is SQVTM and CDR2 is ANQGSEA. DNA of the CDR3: TGCAGCGTTACTCACAGGGGGCGCGTAGAGAACACTGAAGCTTTCTTT. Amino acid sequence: CSVTHRGRVENTEAFF.

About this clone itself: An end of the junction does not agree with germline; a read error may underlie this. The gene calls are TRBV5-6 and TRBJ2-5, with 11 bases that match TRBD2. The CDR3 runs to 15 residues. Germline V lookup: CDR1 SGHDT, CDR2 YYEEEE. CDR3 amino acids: CASSLGTSGRETQYF. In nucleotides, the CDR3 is TGTGCCAGCAGTTTGGGGACTAGCGGTAGGGAGACCCAGTACTTC.

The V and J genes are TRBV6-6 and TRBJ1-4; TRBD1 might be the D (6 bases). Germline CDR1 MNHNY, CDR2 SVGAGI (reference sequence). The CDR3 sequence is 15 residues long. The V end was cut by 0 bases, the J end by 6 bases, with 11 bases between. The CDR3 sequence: CASSYSPGEYEKLFF. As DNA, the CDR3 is TGTGCCAGCAGTTACTCCCCAGGGGAGTATGAAAAACTGTTTTTT.

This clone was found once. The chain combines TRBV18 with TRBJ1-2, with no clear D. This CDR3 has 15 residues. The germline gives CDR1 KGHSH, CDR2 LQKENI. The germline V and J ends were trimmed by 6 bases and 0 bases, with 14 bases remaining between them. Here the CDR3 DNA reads TGTGCCAGCTCCCCTGAATGGCAAGCTAACTATGGCTACACCTTC. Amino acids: CASSPEWQANYGYTF.

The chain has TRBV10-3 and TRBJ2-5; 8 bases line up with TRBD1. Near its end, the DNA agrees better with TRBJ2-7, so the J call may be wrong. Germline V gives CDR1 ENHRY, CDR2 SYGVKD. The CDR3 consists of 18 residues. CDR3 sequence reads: CAISDSKSGDRLSYEQYF. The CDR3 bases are TGTGCCATCAGTGACTCAAAGTCTGGGGACAGGCTGAGCTACGAGCAGTACTTC.

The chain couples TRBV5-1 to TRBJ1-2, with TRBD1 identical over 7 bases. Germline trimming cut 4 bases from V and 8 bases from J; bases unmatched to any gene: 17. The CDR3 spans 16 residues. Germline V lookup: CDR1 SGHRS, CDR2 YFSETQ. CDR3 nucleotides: TGCGCCAGCAGCCCCTCGACAGGGACGGTAGGTTCCGGCTACACCTTC. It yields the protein CASSPSTGTVGSGYTF.